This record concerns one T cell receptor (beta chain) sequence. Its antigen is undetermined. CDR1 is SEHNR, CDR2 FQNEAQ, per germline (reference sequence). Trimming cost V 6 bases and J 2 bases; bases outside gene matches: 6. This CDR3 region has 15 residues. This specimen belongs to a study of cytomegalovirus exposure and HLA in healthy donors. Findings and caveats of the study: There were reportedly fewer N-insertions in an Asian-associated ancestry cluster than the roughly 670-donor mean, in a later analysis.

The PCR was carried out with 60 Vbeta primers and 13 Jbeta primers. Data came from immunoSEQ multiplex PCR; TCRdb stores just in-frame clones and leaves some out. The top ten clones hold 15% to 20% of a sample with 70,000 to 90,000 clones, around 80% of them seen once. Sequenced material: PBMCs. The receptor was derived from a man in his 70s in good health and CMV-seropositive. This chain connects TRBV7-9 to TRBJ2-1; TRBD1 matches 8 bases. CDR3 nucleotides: TGTGCCAGCAGTCCGCCGGGACAGGCCTACAATGAGCAGTTCTTC. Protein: CASSPPGQAYNEQFF.